This T cell receptor (beta chain) was sequenced in a study of OX40 agonist ivuxolimab in advanced cancers. Assay used: immunoSEQ multiplex PCR; TCRdb lists only in-frame clones, some missing. The sample has more than 70,000 clones; about 86% are singletons. This material consisted of CD4+ or CD8+ T cells sorted from blood, taken in a trial of the OX40 agonist ivuxolimab. This TCR came from an adult with an advanced solid tumor such as melanoma, head and neck, liver or kidney cancer.

The CDR3 DNA follows: TGCGCCAGCAGCTTGGCCGGGGGAGAGACCCAGTACTTC. Translating it yields CASSLAGGETQYF. This chain links TRBV5-1 with TRBJ2-5; the D gene is possibly TRBD2 (6 bases). The CDR3 has 13 amino acids. The V and J ends lost 0 bases and 4 bases respectively, with 7 bases between them. Per the germline V gene, CDR1 is SGHRS and CDR2 is YFSETQ.